This TCR beta chain originates from a study of blood T cell repertoires in COVID-19. Germline V gene data show CDR1 as SGHVS and CDR2 as FNYEAQ. V shed 5 bases and J 5 bases; nucleotides not matched to a gene: 10. This CDR3 region has 16 residues. TCRdb keeps only in-frame clones here, not all; method: immunoSEQ multiplex PCR. The sample yields 270,000 or so clones, approximately 84% seen once. This clonotype was obtained from a human donor with COVID-19, enrolled during active disease. The donor label of this sample is uncertain. The sequenced sample consisted of peripheral blood. V usage is TRBV7-6 and J usage is TRBJ2-5; TRBD2 matches 11 bases. The CDR3 spells CASSLLSGRAGETQYF. CDR3 in DNA: TGTGCCAGCAGCCTCCTTAGCGGGAGGGCCGGGGAGACCCAGTACTTC.